The 6 T cell receptor beta chains presented below share a single source sample, sequenced in a study of glioma-infiltrating T cells after dendritic cell vaccination. Time point indicated: after dendritic cell vaccination, including at tumor progression/relapse. Method: immunoSEQ multiplex PCR; TCRdb's copy keeps in-frame clones and lacks some. Here the sample spans fewer than 90,000 clones, roughly four fifths being singletons. This specimen was blood, taken after dendritic cell vaccination. The source of these receptors is a human donor with glioblastoma.

Regarding this clone: Different DNA sequences within this sample yield the same CDR3. The gene calls are TRBV5-1 and TRBJ1-2, with D perhaps TRBD1 (6 bases). CDR3 length: 14 residues. The V end was cut by 4 bases, the J end by 2 bases, with 12 bases between. CDR1 and CDR2 (germline): SGHRS, YFSETQ. The CDR3 region is CASSPGGANYGYTF. The CDR3 DNA is TGCGCCAGCAGCCCGGGGGGGGCCAACTATGGCTACACCTTC.

CDR3 amino acids: CASSTGTDTQYF. The CDR3 DNA follows: TGTGCCAGTTCCACGGGCACAGATACGCAGTATTTT. The chain recombines TRBV19 with TRBJ2-3; D is unresolved. The CDR3 contains 12 residues. The germline gives CDR1 LNHDA, CDR2 SQIVND (reference sequence). V was clipped by 8 bases and J by 1 base, with 7 bases between them. The whole variable domain, filled in from reference TRBV19 and TRBJ2-3, reads DGGITQSPKYLFRKEGQNVTLSCEQNLNHDAMYWYRQDPGQGLRLIYYSQIVNDFQKGDIAEGYSVSREKKESFPLTVTSAQKNPTAFYLCASSTGTDTQYFGPGTRLTVL.

The chain carries TRBV6-5 and TRBJ2-7; 7 bases align to TRBD2. V lost 0 bases to trimming and J lost 0 bases; unmatched junction nucleotides: 2. Germline lookup yields CDR1 MNHEY and CDR2 SVGAGI. CDR3 length equals 15 residues. Here the CDR3 DNA reads TGTGCCAGCAGTTACTCGGGGGGGGGCTCCTACGAGCAGTACTTC. It specifies CASSYSGGGSYEQYF.

This chain joins TRBV19 and TRBJ1-2, with D perhaps TRBD1 (6 bases). Germline V gene sequence: CDR1 LNHDA, CDR2 SQIVND (reference sequence). V was trimmed by 3 bases and J by 9 bases, leaving 17 bases between them. This CDR3 is built from 14 residues. The CDR3, as DNA: TGTGCCAGTAGTATCGGACAGCCAGCCGGTAGCTACACCTTC. Residues: CASSIGQPAGSYTF.

The chain carries TRBV18 and TRBJ1-1; weak D call: TRBD1 (5 bases). Trimming cost V 0 bases and J 3 bases, with 14 bases left between them. The germline CDR1 and CDR2 sequences are KGHSH and LQKENI. The CDR3 has 16 amino acids. CDR3 bases: TGTGCCAGCTCACCACCCCCGTGGGGCTGGGACACTGAAGCTTTCTTT. This translates into CASSPPPWGWDTEAFF.

V and J are TRBV4-2 and TRBJ1-1; the match to TRBD1 covers 7 bases. The CDR3 loop spans 13 amino acids. Per germline, CDR1 LGHNA and CDR2 YNFKEQ. The V segment lost 6 bases and the J segment 1 base; nucleotides outside the gene matches: 2. DNA of the CDR3: TGTGCCAGCAGTCGACAGGGGAACACTGAAGCTTTCTTT. It specifies CASSRQGNTEAFF.